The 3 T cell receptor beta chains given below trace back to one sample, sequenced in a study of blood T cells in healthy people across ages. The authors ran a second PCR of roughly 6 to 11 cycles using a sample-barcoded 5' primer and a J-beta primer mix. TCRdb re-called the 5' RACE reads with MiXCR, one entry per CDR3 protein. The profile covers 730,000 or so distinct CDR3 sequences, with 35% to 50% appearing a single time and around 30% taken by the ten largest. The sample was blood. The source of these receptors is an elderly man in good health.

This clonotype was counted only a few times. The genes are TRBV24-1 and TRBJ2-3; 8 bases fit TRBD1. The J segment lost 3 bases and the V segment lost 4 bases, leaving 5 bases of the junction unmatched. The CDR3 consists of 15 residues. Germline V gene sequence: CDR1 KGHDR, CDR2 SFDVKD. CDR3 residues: CATSETGGRTDTQYF. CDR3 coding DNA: TGTGCCACCAGTGAAACAGGGGGGAGGACAGATACGCAGTATTTT.

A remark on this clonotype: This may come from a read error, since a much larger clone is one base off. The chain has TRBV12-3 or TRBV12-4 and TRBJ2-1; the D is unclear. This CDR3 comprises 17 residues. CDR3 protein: CACSNVELAGLNNEQFF. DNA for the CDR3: TGTGCCTGCAGTAACGTGGAACTTGCCGGATTGAACAATGAGCAGTTCTTC.

The CDR3 here is CSAKGGVGVQPQHF. The CDR3, as DNA: TGCAGTGCTAAGGGAGGGGTTGGTGTTCAGCCCCAGCATTTT. The chain employs TRBV20-1 and TRBJ1-5; possible D gene TRBD1, 5 bases. Germline V gene lookup returns CDR1 DFQATT and CDR2 SNEGSKA (reference sequence). The CDR3 length is 14 residues. Trimming took 4 bases from V and 6 from J, leaving 16 bases between them.